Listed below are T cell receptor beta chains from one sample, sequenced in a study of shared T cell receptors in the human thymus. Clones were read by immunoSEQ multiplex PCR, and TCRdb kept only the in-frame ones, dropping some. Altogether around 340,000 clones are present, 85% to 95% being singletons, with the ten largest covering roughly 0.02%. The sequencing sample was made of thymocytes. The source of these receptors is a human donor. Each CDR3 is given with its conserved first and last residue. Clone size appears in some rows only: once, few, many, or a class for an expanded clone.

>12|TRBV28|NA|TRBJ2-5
CASGGPQETQYF
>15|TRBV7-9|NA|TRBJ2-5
CASSLVFGTSGTQYF
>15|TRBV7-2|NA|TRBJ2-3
CASSRTSGRTDTQYF
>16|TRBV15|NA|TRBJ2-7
CATSREVKTSLYEQYF
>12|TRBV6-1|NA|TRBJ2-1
CATTRPYNEQFF
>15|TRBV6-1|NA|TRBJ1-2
CASSESSGTGYGYTF
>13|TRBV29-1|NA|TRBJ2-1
CSVEDRESNEQFF
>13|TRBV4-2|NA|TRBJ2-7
CASSRSGTYEQYF
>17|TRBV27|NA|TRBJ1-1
CASSLRTGRIMNTEAFF
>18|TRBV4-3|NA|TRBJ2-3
CASSQDFFGGQGGDTQYF
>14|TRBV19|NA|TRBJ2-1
CASSIRGGDDEQFF
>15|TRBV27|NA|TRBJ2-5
CASTQSGRAGETQYF
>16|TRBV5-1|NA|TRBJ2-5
CASSLAPGLEKETQYF
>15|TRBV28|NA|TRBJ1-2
CASSSGTGPCHGYTF
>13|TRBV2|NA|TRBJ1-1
CASSEAVTGWAFF
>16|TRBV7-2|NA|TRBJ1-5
CASSSEGTGDNQPQHF
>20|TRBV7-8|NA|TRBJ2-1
CASSLAPFLARSGSYNEQFF
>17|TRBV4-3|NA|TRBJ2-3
CASSPGRRDGGTDTQYF
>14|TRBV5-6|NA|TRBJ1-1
CASSFVIRNTEAFF
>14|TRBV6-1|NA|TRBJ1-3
CASRRQGGGNTIYF
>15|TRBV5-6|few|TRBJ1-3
CASSLLQSSGNTIYF
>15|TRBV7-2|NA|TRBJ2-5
CASSRSLRGQETQYF
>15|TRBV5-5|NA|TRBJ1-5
CASSSEGTTNQPQHF
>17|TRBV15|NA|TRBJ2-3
CATSRIRDRTSTDTQYF
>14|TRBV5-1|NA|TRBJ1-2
CASSPGQGTYGYTF
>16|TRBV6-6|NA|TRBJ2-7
CASSYPGQGRSYEQYF
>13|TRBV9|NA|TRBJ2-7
CASSVAGSSEQYF
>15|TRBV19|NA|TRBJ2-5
CASSICSSLQETQYF
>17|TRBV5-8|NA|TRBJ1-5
CASSSELPIISNQPQHF
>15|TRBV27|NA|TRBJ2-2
CASSLLSGPGGELFF
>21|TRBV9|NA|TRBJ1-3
CASSERAAPTRDRGLLSAIYF
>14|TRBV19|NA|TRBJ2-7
CASSMLQPSYEQYF
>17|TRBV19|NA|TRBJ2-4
CASSPIVPGWDKNIQYF
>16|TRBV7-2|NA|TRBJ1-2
CASSLEEGGMDYGYTF
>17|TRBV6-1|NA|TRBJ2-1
CASSEGGRGPNYNEQFF
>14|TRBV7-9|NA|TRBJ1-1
CASSLDRGSTEAFF
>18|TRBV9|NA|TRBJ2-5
CASSPKERERSVKETQYF
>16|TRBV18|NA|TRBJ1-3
CASSHQFPPPGNTIYF
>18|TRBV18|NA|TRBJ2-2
CASSPRQGAGTNTGELFF
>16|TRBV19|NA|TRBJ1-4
CASRKPTAATNEKLFF
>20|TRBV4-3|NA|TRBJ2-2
CASSQLWLAGESGLGRELFF